One and the same sample provided the 8 T cell receptor beta chains below, sequenced in a study of T cell clonality in common variable immunodeficiency. TCRdb's copy holds only in-frame clones and misses some; the assay was immunoSEQ multiplex PCR. This sample carries 35,000 to 50,000 clones, none of them present only once. What was sequenced was peripheral blood mononuclear cells. These receptor sequences come from a person aged 18-70 years in good health.

This clone appeared many times. The CDR3 extends 3 residues past the end of the read, so its final part is completed from the germline J gene. V usage is TRBV5-1 and J usage is TRBJ1-2; 9 bases agree with TRBD1. After removal of 2 bases from V and 7 bases from J, the junction contained 3 bases not matched to a gene. The length of the CDR3 is 13 residues. CDR1 is SGHRS, CDR2 YFSETQ, per germline. The chain's CDR3 is CASSFDRGGGYTF. Partial CDR3 DNA: TGCGCCAGCAGCTTCGACAGGGGGGGTGGC.

Many counts were recorded for this clone. The DNA ends 3 residues before the CDR3 does, and the rest of the CDR3 is filled in from the germline J gene. The chain combines TRBV20-1 with TRBJ2-3, with TRBD2 matching over 7 bases. The V gene's germline CDR1 is DFQATT and CDR2 SNEGSKA (reference sequence). With V trimmed by 0 bases and J by 6 bases, 9 bases remained unmatched. There are 15 residues in the CDR3. The CDR3 here is CSARDWREGSDTQYF. CDR3 DNA (partial): TGCAGTGCTAGAGATTGGAGGGAGGGGAGTGATACG.

This clone was seen at least ten times. The sequence runs out 3 residues before the end of the CDR3; the remainder is reconstructed from the germline J gene. This chain connects TRBV14 to TRBJ1-1; D ambiguous. V dropped 0 bases and J dropped 4 bases, with 6 bases sitting between them. CDR1 and CDR2 (germline): SGHDN, FVKESK. This CDR3 is 13 amino acids long. CDR3 in amino acids: CASSQDRATEAFF. CDR3 DNA (partial): TGTGCCAGCAGCCAAGATAGGGCCACTGAA.

The table lists this clone with many counts. The read finishes 3 residues shy of the CDR3 end, and the germline J gene is used to complete it. The V gene is TRBV14, the J gene TRBJ2-3; 9 nucleotides line up with TRBD2. The germline gives CDR1 SGHDN, CDR2 FVKESK. After removal of 2 bases from V and 4 bases from J, the junction contained 7 bases not matched to a gene. The CDR3 totals 16 residues. The CDR3 reads CASSQIAGGGADTQYF. Partial CDR3 DNA: TGTGCCAGCAGCCAAATCGCTGGCGGGGGGGCAGATACG.

This clone has a count of ten or more. From the germline J gene comes the end of the CDR3, since the read stops 3 residues before it. The rearrangement uses TRBV5-1 and TRBJ2-7; the match to TRBD2 covers 8 bases. There are 17 residues in the CDR3. The ends lost 5 bases at V and 6 bases at J; junction bases unmatched: 19. CDR1 is SGHRS and CDR2 is YFSETQ in the germline V gene. The CDR3 protein is CASSRTPGAGDPREQYF. Partial CDR3 DNA: TGCGCCAGCAGTAGAACCCCCGGAGCGGGAGATCCCCGCGAG.

This clone was counted ten times or more. This CDR3 reads CASRASNTGELFF. CDR3 bases read: TGTGCCAGCAGGGCATCGAACACCGGGGAG. The rearrangement links TRBV5-5 to TRBJ2-2; D remains ambiguous. The read terminates 3 residues ahead of where the CDR3 ends, so the germline J gene completes it. Trimming removed 5 bases from V and 0 bases from J, with 5 bases in between. The CDR3 loop spans 13 amino acids. The V gene's germline CDR1 is SGHKS and CDR2 YYEKEE (reference sequence).

There are many counts of this clone. The read terminates 3 residues ahead of where the CDR3 ends, so the germline J gene completes it. The rearrangement links TRBV30 to TRBJ1-3; the D is unclear. CDR1 is GTSNPN, CDR2 SVGIG, per germline (reference sequence). V dropped 8 bases and J dropped 4 bases, with 12 bases sitting between them. CDR3 length: 12 residues. CDR3 residues: CALKLSGNTIYF. The sequenced CDR3 bases are TGTGCCCTGAAACTGTCGGGAAACACC.

In its sample, this clone was seen many times. Sequencing ends 3 residues short of the CDR3 end; the germline J gene provides the rest. The rearrangement links TRBV5-1 to TRBJ2-3, with TRBD1 as a possible D gene (5 bases). The CDR3 spans 15 residues. V dropped 0 bases and J dropped 1 base, with 9 bases sitting between them. Germline V gene sequence: CDR1 SGHRS, CDR2 YFSETQ. The CDR3 sequence is CASSLGQSGTDTQYF. The DNA read from the CDR3 is TGCGCCAGCAGCTTGGGACAGTCGGGCACAGATACG.